This TCR beta chain was sequenced in a study of T cells in Graves' hyperthyroidism and ophthalmopathy. Study-level information: Peripheral blood was secured at the point of initial diagnosis, before any treatment.

Graves' hyperthyroidism was deemed stable absent ophthalmopathy progression within 18 months. This clonotype occurred many times. The CDR3 contains 17 residues. Per germline, CDR1 SGHRS and CDR2 YFSETQ. With 0 bases clipped from V and 7 bases from J, the junction kept 15 bases outside the gene matches. From RNA transcripts, TCR beta CDR3 regions were amplified. In the first-round RT-PCR of the TCR CDR3, the HTBI primer set was used. TCRdb re-analysed the multiplex PCR reads in MiXCR, keeping a single row per CDR3 protein. This table has more than 95,000 distinct CDR3 sequences, 47% appearing once. Sequencing used blood. The gene calls are TRBV5-1 and TRBJ2-5; TRBD1 agrees at 7 bases. The receptor's source is a man between 40 and 49 years old with Graves' hyperthyroidism. The CDR3 DNA is TGCGCCAGCAGCTTGGAGGGACAGCGAGGTTATTCGGGGACCCAGTACTTC. Translating gives CASSLEGQRGYSGTQYF.